These T cell receptor beta chains were read from a single sample in a study of a mutant IDH1 vaccine in newly diagnosed glioma. No cognate antigen is known for these TCRs. The table came from immunoSEQ multiplex PCR; TCRdb's copy has only in-frame clones and leaves some out. The repertoire holds about 36,000 clones, about 80% seen once, with around 16% in the top ten. Material: peripheral blood mononuclear cells (PBMCs), obtained from a glioma patient whose treatment included an IDH1 peptide vaccine. The origin of the receptors is a woman between 25 and 40 years old with glioma. Some clones in this sample may be carry-over from other donors' samples. CDR3s include the opening cysteine and the closing phenylalanine or tryptophan. A D gene is named only where the DNA matches it firmly. Where a row states a size, it is once, few, many or the class of an expanded clone; other rows omit it.

j_call	d_call	clone_size	v_call	cdr3_aa	cdr3_nt
TRBJ2-1	.	once	TRBV7-9	CASSSYYNEQFF	TGTGCCAGCAGCTCATATTACAATGAGCAGTTCTTC
TRBJ2-7	.	.	TRBV11-2	CASSLTPEQYF	TGTGCCAGCAGCTTAACTCCCGAGCAGTACTTC
TRBJ2-2	.	few	TRBV7-3	CASSLSPANTGELFF	TGTGCCAGCAGCTTATCCCCGGCGAACACCGGGGAGCTGTTTTTT
TRBJ1-5	TRBD1	once	TRBV19	CASSISGTGNQPQHF	TGTGCCAGTAGTATAAGCGGGACAGGCAATCAGCCCCAGCATTTT
TRBJ1-5	TRBD1	once	TRBV2	CASSSGGGSNQPQHF	TGTGCCAGCAGTTCAGGGGGCGGAAGCAATCAGCCCCAGCATTTT
TRBJ2-6	.	.	TRBV5-4	CASSLAWFRGGRSGANVLTF	TGTGCCAGCAGCTTGGCCTGGTTTCGTGGGGGGAGGTCTGGGGCCAACGTCCTGACTTTC
TRBJ2-2	TRBD2	.	TRBV30	CAWTPGLVFPGELFF	TGTGCCTGGACCCCGGGACTAGTTTTCCCCGGGGAGCTGTTTTTT
TRBJ1-4	TRBD1	.	TRBV19	CASSPGGPNEKLFF	TGTGCCAGTAGTCCAGGGGGTCCAAATGAAAAACTGTTTTTT
TRBJ2-5	TRBD2	.	TRBV2	CASSGRTSQETQYF	TGTGCCAGCAGTGGGAGGACTAGCCAAGAGACCCAGTACTTC
TRBJ2-3	TRBD2	.	TRBV19	CASSTGLAGTDTQYF	TGTGCCAGTAGTACAGGACTAGCGGGTACAGATACGCAGTATTTT
TRBJ2-5	.	.	TRBV7-2	CASSLKETQYF	TGTGCCAGCAGCTTGAAGGAGACCCAGTACTTC
TRBJ2-7	TRBD2	.	TRBV6-1	CASTENSGRAYEQYF	TGTGCCAGCACCGAAAATAGCGGGAGAGCGTACGAGCAGTACTTC
TRBJ2-5	.	.	TRBV18	CASSRQETQYF	TGTGCCAGCTCACGACAAGAGACCCAGTACTTC
TRBJ1-2	.	.	TRBV6-6	CATHPGRFNYGYTF	TGTGCCACCCATCCCGGACGGTTCAACTATGGCTACACCTTC
TRBJ1-5	.	once	TRBV19	CASSIELGAGQPQHF	TGTGCCAGTAGTATAGAGTTGGGGGCGGGACAGCCCCAGCATTTT
TRBJ1-1	TRBD1	once	TRBV30	CAWVGQGGTEAFF	TGTGCCTGGGTAGGACAGGGTGGCACTGAAGCTTTCTTT
TRBJ1-4	.	.	TRBV2	CASSDRGAGEKLFF	TGTGCCAGCAGTGACCGAGGGGCAGGCGAAAAACTGTTTTTT
TRBJ1-2	.	.	TRBV29-1	CSVAPPSGDGYTF	TGCAGCGTTGCCCCCCCCTCCGGCGATGGCTACACCTTC
TRBJ2-7	.	.	TRBV5-4	CASSAARQVYEYF	TGTGCCAGCAGCGCCGCAAGACAGGTATATGAGTACTTC
TRBJ1-2	.	.	TRBV18	CASSPGRANAWGYTF	TGTGCCAGCTCACCGGGACGAGCGAACGCATGGGGCTACACCTTC
TRBJ2-7	.	.	TRBV29-1	CSARAPYEQYF	TGCAGCGCCCGGGCCCCCTACGAGCAGTACTTC
TRBJ2-6	.	few	TRBV11-1	CASSVPGANVLTF	TGTGCCAGCAGCGTCCCCGGGGCCAACGTCCTGACTTTC
TRBJ2-2	.	.	TRBV30	CAWSKSVGELFF	TGTGCCTGGAGTAAAAGCGTCGGGGAGCTGTTTTTT
TRBJ2-2	TRBD2	.	TRBV5-8	CASSFRLAGSSGELFF	TGTGCCAGCAGCTTTCGGCTAGCGGGTTCTTCCGGGGAGCTGTTTTTT